These 29 T cell receptor beta chains were all obtained from the same sample, sequenced in a study of blood T cell repertoires in COVID-19. Here immunoSEQ multiplex PCR was the method, and the copy in TCRdb shows in-frame clones only, minus some. The sample records around 140,000 clones, 70% to 85% being singletons. Sequenced: peripheral blood. These receptors originate from a woman of 80 years or more with acute or convalescent COVID-19.

The gene calls are TRBV7-2 and TRBJ1-1; 7 nucleotides line up with TRBD1. Trimming took 1 base from V and 0 from J; bases not matched to a gene: 5. This CDR3 contains 16 residues. Germline V gives CDR1 SGHTA, CDR2 FQGNSA. The CDR3 sequence: CASSLGTGLMNTEAFF. The CDR3, as DNA: TGTGCCAGCAGCTTAGGGACAGGTCTTATGAACACTGAAGCTTTCTTT.

This clone has only one observation. The rearrangement joins TRBV7-6 to TRBJ2-3; D perhaps matches TRBD2 (6 bases). Germline CDR1 is SGHVS and CDR2 is FNYEAQ. The CDR3 runs 13 residues. The germline V and J ends were trimmed by 5 bases and 6 bases, with 12 bases remaining between them. CDR3 DNA sequence: TGTGCCAGCAGCCCGACTAGGTGGGATACGCAGTATTTT. Amino acids: CASSPTRWDTQYF.

This clone was detected a few times. This sequence joins TRBV6-4 and TRBJ2-1; 10 nucleotides agree with TRBD2. The germline V gene encodes CDR1 MRHNA and CDR2 SNTAGT. The CDR3 length is 16 residues. Germline trimming cut 4 bases from V and 5 bases from J; bases unmatched to any gene: 8. The CDR3: CASSVYFLAGDNEQFF. The CDR3, as DNA: TGTGCCAGCAGTGTCTATTTCCTAGCGGGAGACAATGAGCAGTTCTTC.

V is TRBV7-9 and J is TRBJ1-1, with 10 bases identical to TRBD1. This CDR3 has 13 amino acids. The ends lost 4 bases at V and 7 bases at J; junction bases unmatched: 3. Germline-derived CDR1 and CDR2 are SEHNR and FQNEAQ (reference sequence). CDR3: CASSYGQGGEAFF. CDR3 coding DNA: TGTGCCAGCAGCTACGGACAGGGGGGTGAAGCTTTCTTT.

The chain joins TRBV7-9 to TRBJ2-3; D might be TRBD1 (6 bases). Germline loops: CDR1 SEHNR, CDR2 FQNEAQ (reference sequence). The CDR3 runs to 15 residues. V lost 2 bases and J lost 2, with 11 bases in between. CDR3 sequence reads: CASSLTDSPTDTQYF. The CDR3 coding sequence is TGTGCCAGCAGCTTAACGGACAGCCCCACAGATACGCAGTATTTT.

The chain carries TRBV7-6 and TRBJ1-2, with D perhaps TRBD1 (6 bases). The CDR3 runs to 16 residues. Germline lookup yields CDR1 SGHVS and CDR2 FNYEAQ. V was clipped by 5 bases and J by 2 bases, with 18 bases between them. For the CDR3, the DNA is TGTGCCAGCAGCCCGGGGGCGGGAGGGGCGAACTATGGCTACACCTTC. Amino acids: CASSPGAGGANYGYTF. Variable domain in full (rest from reference TRBV7-6 and TRBJ1-2): GAGVSQSPRYKVTKRGQDVALRCDPISGHVSLYWYRQALGQGPEFLTYFNYEAQQDKSGLPNDRFSAERPEGSISTLTIQRTEQRDSAMYRCASSPGAGGANYGYTFGSGTRLTVV.

The rearrangement uses TRBV6-1 and TRBJ1-4, with unresolved D. V lost 1 base to trimming and J lost 13 bases, with 13 bases between them. This CDR3 region has 13 residues. Germline CDR1 reads MNHNS; CDR2 reads SASEGT. As DNA, the CDR3 is TGTGCCAGCAGTGAAGTCCTAGTGAAGGCACTGTTTTTT. As protein: CASSEVLVKALFF.

The chain couples TRBV19 to TRBJ1-2, with 7 positions matching TRBD1. The germline CDR1 and CDR2 sequences are LNHDA and SQIVND (reference sequence). CDR3 length: 13 residues. The trim removed 5 bases at V and 4 bases at J, leaving 4 bases unmatched. The CDR3 protein is CASSSTGTYGYTF. The CDR3 DNA is TGTGCCAGTAGTTCGACAGGGACCTATGGCTACACCTTC.

J is TRBJ2-1 and V is TRBV2; D remains unclear. Germline loops: CDR1 SNHLY, CDR2 FYNNEI. Trimming removed 3 bases at V and 12 bases at J, with 12 bases between. This CDR3 contains 12 residues. CDR3 in DNA: TGTGCCAGCAGTGAGACCCAGCGATTGCAGTTCTTC. Its protein is CASSETQRLQFF.

The chain employs TRBV6-5 and TRBJ2-7; 7 bases match TRBD1. The CDR3 extends over 15 amino acids. The germline V gene encodes CDR1 MNHEY and CDR2 SVGAGI. After removal of 6 bases from V and 2 bases from J, the junction contained 10 bases not matched to a gene. CDR3 sequence reads: CASSRPVGQAYEQYF. The CDR3 DNA sequence: TGTGCCAGCAGCCGCCCCGTCGGACAGGCCTACGAGCAGTACTTC.

The rearrangement uses TRBV7-2 and TRBJ1-6, with 7 bases aligning to TRBD1. The J segment lost 14 bases and the V segment lost 6 bases, leaving 13 bases of the junction unmatched. The CDR3 runs 14 residues. Germline V CDR1 and CDR2: SGHTA, FQGNSA. As DNA, the CDR3 is TGTGCCAGCAGACCCTTTGACAGGGAGGCCACCCTCCACTTT. It codes for CASRPFDREATLHF.

This sequence joins TRBV30 and TRBJ1-1; no clear D. Trimming took 0 bases from V and 0 from J, leaving 8 bases between them. Germline lookup yields CDR1 GTSNPN and CDR2 SVGIG (reference sequence). The CDR3 consists of 14 residues. The CDR3 sequence: CAWSVPEMNTEAFF. For the CDR3, the DNA is TGTGCCTGGAGTGTACCCGAGATGAACACTGAAGCTTTCTTT.

In DNA form, the CDR3 reads TGCGCCAGCAGCCAGTACAGGGGCGGCTATGGCTACACCTTC. This codes for CASSQYRGGYGYTF. The chain combines TRBV4-3 with TRBJ1-2, with 7 positions matching TRBD1. The CDR3 has 14 amino acids. V gave up 3 bases and J gave up 4 bases; unmatched junction bases: 5. Germline CDR1 reads LGHNA; CDR2 reads YSLEER.

The chain uses TRBV3-1 (or the pseudogene TRBV3-2) and TRBJ2-7, with D maybe TRBD1 (5 bases). The CDR3 covers 15 residues. Germline values: CDR1 LGHDT, CDR2 YNNKEL (reference sequence). Trimming shortened V by 0 bases and J by 2 bases, and 11 bases separated the two germline ends. The CDR3 loop is CASSQDRQGPYEQYF. In DNA, the CDR3 is TGTGCCAGCAGCCAAGATCGGCAGGGCCCCTACGAGCAGTACTTC.

This clone appeared once. This chain links TRBV3-1 (or the pseudogene TRBV3-2) with TRBJ1-4; a possible D gene is TRBD1 (6 bases). CDR3 length equals 13 residues. In germline, CDR1 is LGHDT, CDR2 YNNKEL (reference sequence). Trimming removed 2 bases at V and 10 bases at J, with 11 bases between. As DNA, the CDR3 is TGTGCCAGCAGCCAAAGGACAGAAGGAAAACTGTTTTTT. This sequence encodes CASSQRTEGKLFF.

The V gene is TRBV5-1, the J gene TRBJ2-7; 7 positions agree with TRBD1. The CDR3 consists of 15 residues. V shed 2 bases, J shed 7 bases, and the junction held 12 bases outside the gene matches. The germline CDR1 and CDR2 sequences are SGHRS and YFSETQ. CDR3 sequence reads: CASSFSGQPAREQYF. Here the CDR3 DNA reads TGCGCCAGCAGCTTTTCGGGACAGCCGGCTCGGGAGCAGTACTTC.

The chain recombines TRBV6-6 with TRBJ1-2; 7 bases line up with TRBD1. The trim removed 5 bases at V and 4 bases at J, leaving 7 bases unmatched. The CDR3 has 14 amino acids. Germline lookup yields CDR1 MNHNY and CDR2 SVGAGI (reference sequence). The CDR3 region is CASSGTAQAYGYTF. The CDR3 DNA is TGTGCCAGCAGTGGGACAGCCCAAGCCTATGGCTACACCTTC.

This clone was recorded only once. The chain joins TRBV12-3 or TRBV12-4 to TRBJ2-7; D call uncertain. This CDR3 comprises 13 residues. Trimming cost V 2 bases and J 3 bases, with 8 bases left between them. The DNA of the CDR3 is TGTGCCAGCAGTTTATCCCCAGACTACGAGCAGTACTTC. Protein product: CASSLSPDYEQYF.

The chain recombines TRBV4-3 with TRBJ2-7, with 8 bases that match TRBD2. The germline V gene encodes CDR1 LGHNA and CDR2 YSLEER. The CDR3 is made up of 18 amino acids. Trimming took 1 base from V and 0 from J; bases not matched to a gene: 11. CDR3 amino acids: CASSQVARSGTSSYEQYF. The CDR3 DNA sequence: TGCGCCAGCAGCCAAGTAGCCAGATCCGGGACTAGCTCCTACGAGCAGTACTTC.

The chain recombines TRBV18 with TRBJ1-3; a possible D gene is TRBD1 (5 bases). Trimming shortened V by 1 base and J by 4 bases, and 5 bases separated the two germline ends. Germline loops: CDR1 KGHSH, CDR2 LQKENI. The CDR3 loop spans 13 amino acids. Here the CDR3 DNA reads TGTGCCAGCTCACCACAGGGGGGAAACACCATATATTTT. Protein: CASSPQGGNTIYF.

This CDR3 reads CASSLGRRFRRITENEQFF. CDR3 in DNA: TGTGCCAGCAGCTTAGGGCGTAGGTTCCGGAGGATCACCGAGAATGAGCAGTTCTTC. The V call is TRBV7-9, the J call TRBJ2-1; maybe TRBD2 (5 bases). There are 19 residues in the CDR3. CDR1 is SEHNR, CDR2 FQNEAQ, per germline (reference sequence). The ends were cut back, 1 base at V and 7 bases at J, with 26 bases in the middle.

This chain joins TRBV3-1 (or the pseudogene TRBV3-2) and TRBJ1-1; a weak D match, TRBD1 (6 bases). CDR3 size: 13 residues. CDR1 and CDR2 (germline): LGHDT, YNNKEL (reference sequence). V lost 3 bases and J lost 5, with 10 bases in between. The CDR3 reads CASSQGAWTEAFF. The CDR3 coding sequence is TGTGCCAGCAGCCAGGGGGCCTGGACTGAAGCTTTCTTT.

CDR3: CASSLLAGNINEQFF. The CDR3 DNA reads as TGTGCCAGCAGCTTACTAGCGGGGAATATCAATGAGCAGTTCTTC. V and J are TRBV7-9 and TRBJ2-1, with 9 bases matching TRBD2. This CDR3 region has 15 residues. Germline values: CDR1 SEHNR, CDR2 FQNEAQ (reference sequence). V shed 2 bases, J shed 6 bases, and the junction held 5 bases outside the gene matches.

The chain carries TRBV15 and TRBJ1-1, with unresolved D. V was clipped by 3 bases and J by 1 base, with 12 bases between them. The CDR3 has 15 amino acids. Germline CDR1 LNHNV, CDR2 YYDKDF (reference sequence). CDR3 nucleotide sequence: TGTGCCACCAGCAGTATGAGGGATAGGAACACTGAAGCTTTCTTT. As protein: CATSSMRDRNTEAFF.

The J gene is TRBJ1-2, the V gene TRBV5-1, with a possible D match to TRBD1 (6 bases). The V and J ends lost 2 bases and 2 bases respectively, with 10 bases between them. CDR3 length: 14 residues. Looked up from germline, CDR1 is SGHRS and CDR2 is YFSETQ. The CDR3, as DNA: TGCGCCAGCAGCTTCGGACAGTCAAACTATGGCTACACCTTC. Translation gives CASSFGQSNYGYTF.

V gene TRBV4-3 combines with J gene TRBJ2-7; a possible D gene is TRBD1 (5 bases). The CDR3 covers 14 residues. From germline, CDR1 is LGHNA and CDR2 YSLEER. Trimming removed 0 bases from V and 3 bases from J, with 9 bases in between. The CDR3 here is CASSQDRGSYEQYF. For the CDR3, the DNA is TGCGCCAGCAGCCAAGATAGGGGAAGCTACGAGCAGTACTTC.

This clone came up a few times. The rearrangement joins TRBV3-1 (or the pseudogene TRBV3-2) to TRBJ1-5; TRBD1 is a possible D gene (6 bases). Per germline, CDR1 LGHDT and CDR2 YNNKEL (reference sequence). The CDR3 is 16 residues long. With 3 bases removed from V and 7 bases from J, the gap between germline ends came to 19 bases. The DNA of the CDR3 is TGTGCCAGCAGCCATTCCTTCAGCAGGGGAAGGCAGCCCCAGCATTTT. Amino acids: CASSHSFSRGRQPQHF.

The chain recombines TRBV27 with TRBJ1-1; 7 bases agree with TRBD1. V lost 7 bases to trimming and J lost 4 bases; unmatched junction nucleotides: 9. Germline V gene data show CDR1 as MNHEY and CDR2 as SMNVEV (reference sequence). The CDR3 consists of 14 residues. The CDR3 loop is CASTLSTGATEAFF. DNA of the CDR3: TGTGCCAGCACTCTATCAACAGGGGCCACTGAAGCTTTCTTT.

The chain combines TRBV5-4 with TRBJ1-5; D gene unclear. Trimming removed 0 bases from V and 2 bases from J, with 9 bases in between. Germline V gene data show CDR1 as SGHNT and CDR2 as YYREEE (reference sequence). This CDR3 region has 15 residues. CDR3 sequence: CASSLGGAGNQPQHF. The CDR3, as DNA: TGTGCCAGCAGCTTGGGGGGAGCGGGCAATCAGCCCCAGCATTTT.